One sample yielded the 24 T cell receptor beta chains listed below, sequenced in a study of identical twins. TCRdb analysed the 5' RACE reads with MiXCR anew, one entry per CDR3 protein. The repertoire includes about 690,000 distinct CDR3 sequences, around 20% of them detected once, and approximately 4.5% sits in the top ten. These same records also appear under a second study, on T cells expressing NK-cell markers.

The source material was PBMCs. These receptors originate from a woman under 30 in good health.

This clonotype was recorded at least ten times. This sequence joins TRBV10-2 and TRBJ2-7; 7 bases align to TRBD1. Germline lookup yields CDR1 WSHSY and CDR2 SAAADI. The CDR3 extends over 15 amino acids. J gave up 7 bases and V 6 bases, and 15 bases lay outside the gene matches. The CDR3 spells CASRAGTEGFREQYF. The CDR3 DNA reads TGCGCCAGCAGGGCCGGGACAGAGGGCTTTCGAGAGCAGTACTTC.

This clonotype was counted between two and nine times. The CDR3: CASSSTGTTNEKLFF. In nucleotides, the CDR3 is TGCGCCAGCAGCTCGACAGGGACAACTAATGAAAAACTGTTTTTT. This sequence joins TRBV5-1 and TRBJ1-4, with 7 bases that match TRBD1. Per germline, CDR1 SGHRS and CDR2 YFSETQ. The J segment lost 0 bases and the V segment lost 3 bases, leaving 2 bases of the junction unmatched. CDR3 length: 15 amino acids.

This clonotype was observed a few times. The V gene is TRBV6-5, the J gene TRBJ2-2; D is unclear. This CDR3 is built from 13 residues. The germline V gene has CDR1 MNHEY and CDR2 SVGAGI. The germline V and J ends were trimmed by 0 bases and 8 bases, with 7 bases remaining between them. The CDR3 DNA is TGTGCCAGCAGTTACTCGCGTGGTGGGGAGCTGTTTTTT. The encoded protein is CASSYSRGGELFF.

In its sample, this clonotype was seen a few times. The CDR3 nucleotides read TGCAGCGTTGAATGGAACTATGGCTACACCTTC. It specifies CSVEWNYGYTF. The rearrangement uses TRBV29-1 and TRBJ1-2; D remains unclear. This CDR3 has 11 residues. The V end lost 2 bases, the J end lost 2 bases, and 3 bases lay between the germline ends. Germline V gene sequence: CDR1 SQVTM, CDR2 ANQGSEA.

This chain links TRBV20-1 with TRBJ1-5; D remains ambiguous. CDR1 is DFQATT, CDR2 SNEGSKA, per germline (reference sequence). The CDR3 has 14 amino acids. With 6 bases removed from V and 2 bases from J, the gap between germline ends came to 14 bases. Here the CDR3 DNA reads TGCAGTGCCTCATCCCCCGCGGGCAATCAGCCCCAGCATTTT. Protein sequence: CSASSPAGNQPQHF.

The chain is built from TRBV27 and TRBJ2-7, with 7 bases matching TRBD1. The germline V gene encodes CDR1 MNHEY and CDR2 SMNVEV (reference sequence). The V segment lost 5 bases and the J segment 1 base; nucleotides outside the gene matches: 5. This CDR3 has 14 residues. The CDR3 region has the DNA TGTGCCAGCAGTCCTCAGGGGGTTTCCTACGAGCAGTACTTC. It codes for CASSPQGVSYEQYF.

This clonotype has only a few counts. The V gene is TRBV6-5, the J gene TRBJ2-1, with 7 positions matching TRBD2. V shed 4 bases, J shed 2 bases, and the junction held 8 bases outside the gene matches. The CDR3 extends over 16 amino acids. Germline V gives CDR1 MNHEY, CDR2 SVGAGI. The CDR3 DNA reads TGTGCCAGCAGTTGGTCTCTAGCGGCTACCTACAATGAGCAGTTCTTC. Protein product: CASSWSLAATYNEQFF.

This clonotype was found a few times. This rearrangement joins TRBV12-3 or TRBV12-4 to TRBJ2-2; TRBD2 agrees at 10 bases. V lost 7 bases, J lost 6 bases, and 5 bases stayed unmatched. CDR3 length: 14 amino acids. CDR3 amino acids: CASTPGLAAGELFF. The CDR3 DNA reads TGTGCCAGCACCCCCGGACTAGCGGCCGGGGAGCTGTTTTTT.

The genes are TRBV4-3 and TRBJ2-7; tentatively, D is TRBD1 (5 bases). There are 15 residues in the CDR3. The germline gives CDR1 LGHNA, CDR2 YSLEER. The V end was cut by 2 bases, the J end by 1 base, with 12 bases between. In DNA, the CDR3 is TGCGCCAGCAGCCAACGCAGGGAATCATCCTACGAGCAGTACTTC. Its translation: CASSQRRESSYEQYF.

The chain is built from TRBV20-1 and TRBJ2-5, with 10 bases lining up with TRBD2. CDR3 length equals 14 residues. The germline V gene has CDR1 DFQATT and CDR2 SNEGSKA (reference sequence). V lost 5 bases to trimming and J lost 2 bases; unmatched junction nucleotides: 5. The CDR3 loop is CSAGGTSVQETQYF. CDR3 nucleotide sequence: TGCAGTGCTGGGGGGACTAGCGTACAAGAGACCCAGTACTTC.

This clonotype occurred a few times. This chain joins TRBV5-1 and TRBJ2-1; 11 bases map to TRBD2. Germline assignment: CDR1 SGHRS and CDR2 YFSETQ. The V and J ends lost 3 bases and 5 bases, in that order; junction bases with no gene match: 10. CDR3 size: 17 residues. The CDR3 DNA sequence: TGCGCCAGCAGCTACCTAGCGGGAGGACACAAAGACAATGAGCAGTTCTTC. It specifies CASSYLAGGHKDNEQFF.

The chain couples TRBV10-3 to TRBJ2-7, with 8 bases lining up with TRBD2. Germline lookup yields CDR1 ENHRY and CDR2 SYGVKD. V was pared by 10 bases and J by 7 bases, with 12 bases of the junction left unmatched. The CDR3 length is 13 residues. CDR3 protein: CATVREGYREQYF. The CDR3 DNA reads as TGTGCCACCGTACGGGAGGGTTATAGGGAGCAGTACTTC.

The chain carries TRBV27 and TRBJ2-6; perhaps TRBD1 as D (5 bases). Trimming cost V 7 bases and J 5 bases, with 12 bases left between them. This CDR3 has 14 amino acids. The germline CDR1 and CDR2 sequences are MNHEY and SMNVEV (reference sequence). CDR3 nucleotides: TGTGCCAGCACACAACTGGACAGGGCCAACGTCCTGACTTTC. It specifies CASTQLDRANVLTF.

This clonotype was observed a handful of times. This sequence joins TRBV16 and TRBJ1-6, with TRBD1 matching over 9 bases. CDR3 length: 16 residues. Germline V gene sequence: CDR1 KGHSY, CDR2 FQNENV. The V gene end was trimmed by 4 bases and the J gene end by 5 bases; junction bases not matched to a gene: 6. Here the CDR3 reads CASSPSGTGNNSPLHF. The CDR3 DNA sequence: TGTGCCAGCAGCCCATCGGGGACAGGGAATAATTCACCCCTCCACTTT.

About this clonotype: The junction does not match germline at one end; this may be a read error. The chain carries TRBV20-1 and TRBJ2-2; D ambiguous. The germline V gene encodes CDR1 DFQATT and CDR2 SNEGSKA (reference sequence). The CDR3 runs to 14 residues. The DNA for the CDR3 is TGCAGTGCTGGAGATCAAAGGAACACCGGGGAGCTGTTTTTT. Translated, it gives CSAGDQRNTGELFF.

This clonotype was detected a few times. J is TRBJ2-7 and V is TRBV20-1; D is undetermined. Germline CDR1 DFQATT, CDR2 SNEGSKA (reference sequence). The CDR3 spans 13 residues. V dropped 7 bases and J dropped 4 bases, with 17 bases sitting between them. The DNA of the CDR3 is TGCAGTGTTCGAAGACTCTCAGAGTACGAGCAGTACTTC. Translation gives CSVRRLSEYEQYF.

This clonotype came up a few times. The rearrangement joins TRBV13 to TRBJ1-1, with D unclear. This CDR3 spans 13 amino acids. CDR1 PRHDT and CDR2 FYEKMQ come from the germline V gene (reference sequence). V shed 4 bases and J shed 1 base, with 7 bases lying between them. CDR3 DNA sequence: TGTGCCAGCAGCTCCCCTCAGAACACTGAAGCTTTCTTT. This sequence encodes CASSSPQNTEAFF. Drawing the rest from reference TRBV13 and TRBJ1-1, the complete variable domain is AAGVIQSPRHLIKEKRETATLKCYPIPRHDTVYWYQQGPGQDPQFLISFYEKMQSDKGSIPDRFSAQQFSDYHSELNMSSLELGDSALYFCASSSPQNTEAFFGQGTRLTVV.

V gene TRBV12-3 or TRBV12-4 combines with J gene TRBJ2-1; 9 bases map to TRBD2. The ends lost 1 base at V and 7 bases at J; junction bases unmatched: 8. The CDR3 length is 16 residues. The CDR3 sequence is CASSLERRGGRNEQFF. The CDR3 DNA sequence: TGTGCCAGCAGTTTAGAGCGGCGGGGGGGGAGGAATGAGCAGTTCTTC.

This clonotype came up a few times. The CDR3 region is CSYRDYNEQFF. The CDR3 nucleotides read TGCAGCTACCGGGACTACAATGAGCAGTTCTTC. This chain uses TRBV29-1 with TRBJ2-1, with D possibly TRBD2 on 5 matching bases. Per germline, CDR1 SQVTM and CDR2 ANQGSEA. The CDR3 runs to 11 residues. The V end was cut by 8 bases, the J end by 3 bases, with 8 bases between.

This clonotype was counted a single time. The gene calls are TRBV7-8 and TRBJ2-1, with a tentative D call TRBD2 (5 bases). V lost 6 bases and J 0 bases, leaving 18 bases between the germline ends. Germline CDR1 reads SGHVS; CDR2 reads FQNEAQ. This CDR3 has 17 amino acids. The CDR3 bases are TGTGCCAGCAGTTCGCGGGCAATAGTAAGCTCCTACAATGAGCAGTTCTTC. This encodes CASSSRAIVSSYNEQFF.

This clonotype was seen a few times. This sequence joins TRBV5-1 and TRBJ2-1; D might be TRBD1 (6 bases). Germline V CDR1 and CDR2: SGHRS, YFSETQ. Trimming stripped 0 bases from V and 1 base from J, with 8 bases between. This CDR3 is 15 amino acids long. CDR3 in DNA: TGCGCCAGCAGCTTGGACGGGACATCCTACAATGAGCAGTTCTTC. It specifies CASSLDGTSYNEQFF.

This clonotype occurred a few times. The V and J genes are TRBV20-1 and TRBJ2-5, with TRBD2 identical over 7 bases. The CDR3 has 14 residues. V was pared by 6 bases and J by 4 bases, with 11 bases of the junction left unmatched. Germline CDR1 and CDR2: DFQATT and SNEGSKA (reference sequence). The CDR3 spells CSAFLGGSGETQYF. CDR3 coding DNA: TGCAGTGCGTTTCTCGGCGGGAGTGGAGAGACCCAGTACTTC.

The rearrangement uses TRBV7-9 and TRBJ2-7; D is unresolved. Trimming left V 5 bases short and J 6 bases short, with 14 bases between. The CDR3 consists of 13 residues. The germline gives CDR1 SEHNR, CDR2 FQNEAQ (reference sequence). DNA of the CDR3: TGTGCCAGCAGCCCCCCGCGGATCAGCGAGCAGTACTTC. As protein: CASSPPRISEQYF.

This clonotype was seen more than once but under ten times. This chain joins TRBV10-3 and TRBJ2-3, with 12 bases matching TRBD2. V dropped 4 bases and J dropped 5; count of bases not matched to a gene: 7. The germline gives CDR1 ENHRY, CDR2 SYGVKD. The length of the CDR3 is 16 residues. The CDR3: CAISGRLAGAEDTQYF. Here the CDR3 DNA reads TGTGCCATCAGTGGCCGACTAGCGGGAGCTGAAGATACGCAGTATTTT.